The 21 T cell receptor beta chains listed next were all sequenced from one sample in a study of blood T cells in healthy people across ages. The second PCR ran 7 to 11 cycles with a sample-barcoded 5' primer and J-beta primers. TCRdb itself ran the 5' RACE reads through MiXCR, one entry per CDR3 protein. The sample records roughly 730,000 distinct CDR3 sequences, more than 50% being singletons. The specimen was blood. These TCRs come from a middle-aged man in good health.

Note on this clonotype: The junction departs from the called germline gene at one end, perhaps through a read error. The chain is built from TRBV4-3 and TRBJ1-6; D is possibly TRBD1 (6 bases). Germline lookup yields CDR1 LGHNA and CDR2 YSLEER. The CDR3 has 14 residues. CDR3 in DNA: TGCGCCGGCAGCCAGAGTAGGGGGAGTTCACCCCTCCACTTT. Residues: CAGSQSRGSSPLHF.

The rearrangement uses TRBV6-2 or TRBV6-3 and TRBJ2-3; maybe TRBD2 (5 bases). The CDR3 has 14 residues. V was clipped by 7 bases and J by 6 bases, with 17 bases between them. CDR1 is MNHEY, CDR2 SVGEGT, per germline. The CDR3 loop reads CASNRTPALDTQYF. The CDR3 nucleotides read TGTGCCAGCAACCGGACTCCTGCTTTGGATACGCAGTATTTT.

The CDR3 is CASSDRRDEQFF. As DNA, the CDR3 is TGTGCCAGCAGCGACCGTAGGGATGAGCAGTTCTTC. The chain joins TRBV7-3 to TRBJ2-1; no firm D call. The CDR3 spans 12 residues. Germline lookup yields CDR1 SGHTA and CDR2 FQGTGA. Trimming cost V 5 bases and J 8 bases, with 10 bases left between them.

The CDR3 DNA reads as TGCAGTGCTAGAGATATACTTAACACTGAAGCTTTCTTT. Protein product: CSARDILNTEAFF. V and J are TRBV20-1 and TRBJ1-1; D not resolved. Trimming removed 0 bases from V and 2 bases from J, with 7 bases in between. The length of the CDR3 is 13 residues. CDR1 and CDR2 from the germline V gene are DFQATT and SNEGSKA (reference sequence).

The chain has TRBV6-5 and TRBJ2-7, with 8 bases identical to TRBD2. After removal of 6 bases from V and 2 bases from J, the junction contained 6 bases not matched to a gene. This CDR3 is 14 amino acids long. Germline values: CDR1 MNHEY, CDR2 SVGAGI. The CDR3 protein is CASRVAGRAYEQYF. CDR3 DNA sequence: TGTGCCAGCAGGGTAGCGGGACGTGCCTACGAGCAGTACTTC.

The gene calls are TRBV20-1 and TRBJ1-1, with D unresolved. CDR1 and CDR2 (germline): DFQATT, SNEGSKA (reference sequence). The CDR3 consists of 14 residues. The V end lost 0 bases, the J end lost 8 bases, and 16 bases lay between the germline ends. The CDR3 DNA is TGCAGTGCTAGAGATTCTGGAGGGAGGTCAGAAGCTTTCTTT. Amino acid sequence: CSARDSGGRSEAFF.

The CDR3 nucleotides read TGCAGTGCTAGAGATTACGGGAGAGCCTACAATGAGCAGTTCTTC. Translation gives CSARDYGRAYNEQFF. The V and J genes are TRBV20-1 and TRBJ2-1; weak D call: TRBD2 (6 bases). The CDR3 length is 15 residues. CDR1 is DFQATT and CDR2 is SNEGSKA in the germline V gene (reference sequence). V lost 0 bases and J lost 2, with 11 bases in between.

The chain combines TRBV7-2 with TRBJ1-6, with 8 bases aligning to TRBD1. The CDR3 consists of 13 residues. V was clipped by 5 bases and J by 8 bases; unmatched bases: 2. Germline values: CDR1 SGHTA, CDR2 FQGNSA. The CDR3 protein is CASSQTGDSPLHF. The CDR3, as DNA: TGTGCCAGCAGCCAGACAGGGGATTCACCCCTCCACTTT.

The chain recombines TRBV6-2 or TRBV6-3 with TRBJ1-2; unclear D gene. The CDR3 covers 12 residues. In germline, CDR1 is MNHEY, CDR2 SVGEGT. V was clipped by 5 bases and J by 8 bases, with 12 bases between them. The CDR3 coding sequence is TGTGCCAGCAGTGAAGACACCCGCGGCTACACCTTC. It encodes CASSEDTRGYTF.

The chain employs TRBV6-1 and TRBJ2-1, with 8 bases aligning to TRBD1. V was pared by 7 bases and J by 8 bases, with 10 bases of the junction left unmatched. The V gene's germline CDR1 is MNHNS and CDR2 SASEGT. The CDR3 has 14 residues. The CDR3 spells CASKEVRGRDEQFF. DNA of the CDR3: TGTGCCAGCAAAGAGGTCAGGGGGCGCGATGAGCAGTTCTTC.

The table lists this clonotype with a few counts. The rearrangement joins TRBV25-1 to TRBJ2-1, with TRBD1 matching 8 bases. The CDR3 extends over 14 amino acids. V trimming: 4 bases; J trimming: 4 bases; junction bases outside the gene matches: 3. CDR1 and CDR2 (germline): MGHDK, SYGVNS. CDR3 coding DNA: TGTGCCAGCAGTGTGGGGACAGGTTACAATGAGCAGTTCTTC. This sequence encodes CASSVGTGYNEQFF.

About this clonotype itself: At one of its ends the junction is not consistent with the germline gene, which may arise from a read error. This chain uses TRBV24-1 with TRBJ2-5; TRBD2 matches at 14 bases. The CDR3 extends over 17 amino acids. Germline values: CDR1 KGHDR, CDR2 SFDVKD. In DNA form, the CDR3 reads TGTGTCACCAGTGACCCCGGGACTAGCGGGGGAAAGGAGACCCAGTACTTC. It translates to CVTSDPGTSGGKETQYF.

Regarding this clonotype: A junction boundary mismatches the germline segment, possibly from a read error. The CDR3 DNA reads as TGCGGTGCTAGAGACGCCGTAATAGCGGGAGTAGGCAATGAGCAGTTCTTC. It is translated as CGARDAVIAGVGNEQFF. The genes are TRBV20-1 and TRBJ2-1; 9 bases are shared with TRBD2. CDR1 is DFQATT, CDR2 SNEGSKA, per germline (reference sequence). CDR3 length: 17 amino acids.

This clonotype was counted a few times. A read error may explain this, as a much larger clone is one base away. This sequence joins TRBV12-3 or TRBV12-4 and TRBJ1-2; D not certain. The V gene lost 5 bases and the J gene lost 4 bases, with 11 bases spanning the gap. This CDR3 is built from 13 residues. For the CDR3, the DNA is TGTGCCAGCAGTCCGGGAAAGGTCTATGGCTACACCTTC. Translated: CASSPGKVYGYTF.

V gene TRBV20-1 combines with J gene TRBJ1-4; the D is unclear. There are 14 residues in the CDR3. Germline CDR1 is DFQATT and CDR2 is SNEGSKA (reference sequence). Trimming removed 1 base from V and 4 bases from J, with 10 bases in between. The CDR3 DNA sequence: TGCAGTGCTAGAGGAGGGCCAGATAATGAAAAACTGTTTTTT. Protein product: CSARGGPDNEKLFF.

The chain recombines TRBV4-1 with TRBJ2-7; the match to TRBD2 covers 14 bases. Per germline, CDR1 MGHRA and CDR2 YSYEKL. Trimming at V came to 4 bases and at J to 2 bases, leaving 10 bases not matched to a gene. This CDR3 comprises 18 residues. This chain's CDR3 is CASSPAGTSGRSAYEQYF. The CDR3 nucleotides read TGCGCCAGCAGCCCGGCGGGGACTAGCGGGAGATCGGCCTACGAGCAGTACTTC.

The chain is built from TRBV29-1 and TRBJ2-3, with TRBD1 matching 9 bases. Germline V CDR1 and CDR2: SQVTM, ANQGSEA. V was clipped by 1 base and J by 1 base; unmatched bases: 24. The CDR3 is 22 residues long. The CDR3 bases are TGCAGCGTTGAAGTCGAAGTCGGGAGACAGGGGGTCTCCAGGGTAGGCACAGATACGCAGTATTTT. Translating gives CSVEVEVGRQGVSRVGTDTQYF.

This clonotype has a handful of counts. The chain has TRBV20-1 and TRBJ2-7, with TRBD2 matching over 12 bases. TRBJ2-5 explains the end of the DNA better; the J call may be wrong. In germline, CDR1 is DFQATT, CDR2 SNEGSKA (reference sequence). CDR3 length equals 14 residues. The CDR3 DNA follows: TGCAGTGCTAGTGGACTAGCGGGAAGGGAGACCCAGTACTTC. Its translation is CSASGLAGRETQYF.

The chain links TRBV3-1 to TRBJ2-5; 9 bases are shared with TRBD2. After removal of 3 bases from V and 4 bases from J, the junction contained 18 bases not matched to a gene. Germline CDR1 reads LGHDT; CDR2 reads YNNKEL (reference sequence). This CDR3 is 19 amino acids long. The CDR3 protein is CASSHKRGATAQRGETQYF. CDR3 DNA sequence: TGTGCCAGCAGCCACAAGCGGGGGGCAACAGCCCAACGAGGAGAGACCCAGTACTTC.

This chain joins TRBV7-3 and TRBJ1-1; D is possibly TRBD1 (5 bases). Germline CDR1 SGHTA, CDR2 FQGTGA. The CDR3 sequence is 17 residues long. Trimming cost V 2 bases and J 1 base, with 17 bases left between them. The CDR3 DNA reads as TGTGCCAGCAGCTTATACCCCCACGGACATGAGAACACTGAAGCTTTCTTT. Protein sequence: CASSLYPHGHENTEAFF.

This clonotype showed up just a few times. The CDR3 is CASSQDSGRINEQYF. The CDR3, as DNA: TGCGCCAGCAGCCAAGATTCAGGGCGGATTAACGAGCAGTACTTC. The chain joins TRBV4-1 to TRBJ2-7, with a weak D call TRBD1 (5 bases). This CDR3 is built from 15 residues. The V gene lost 0 bases and the J gene lost 5 bases, with 14 bases spanning the gap. CDR1 and CDR2 from the germline V gene are MGHRA and YSYEKL.